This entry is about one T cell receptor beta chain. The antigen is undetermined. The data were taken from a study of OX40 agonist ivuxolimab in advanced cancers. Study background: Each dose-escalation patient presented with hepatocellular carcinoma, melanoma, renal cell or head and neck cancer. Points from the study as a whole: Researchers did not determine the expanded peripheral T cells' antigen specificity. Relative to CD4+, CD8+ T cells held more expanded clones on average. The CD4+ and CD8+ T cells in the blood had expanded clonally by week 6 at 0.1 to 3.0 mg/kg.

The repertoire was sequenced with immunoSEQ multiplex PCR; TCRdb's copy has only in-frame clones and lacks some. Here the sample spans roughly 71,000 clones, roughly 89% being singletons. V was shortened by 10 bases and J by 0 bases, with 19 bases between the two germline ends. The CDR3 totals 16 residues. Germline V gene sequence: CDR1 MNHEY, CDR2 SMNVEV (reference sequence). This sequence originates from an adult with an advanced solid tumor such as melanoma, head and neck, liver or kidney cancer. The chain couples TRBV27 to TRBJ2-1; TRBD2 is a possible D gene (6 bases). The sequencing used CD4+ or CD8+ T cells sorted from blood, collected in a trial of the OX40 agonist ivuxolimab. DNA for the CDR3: TGTGCCACCATGGGTGGTGAGACTAGCTCCTACAATGAGCAGTTCTTC. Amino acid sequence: CATMGGETSSYNEQFF.